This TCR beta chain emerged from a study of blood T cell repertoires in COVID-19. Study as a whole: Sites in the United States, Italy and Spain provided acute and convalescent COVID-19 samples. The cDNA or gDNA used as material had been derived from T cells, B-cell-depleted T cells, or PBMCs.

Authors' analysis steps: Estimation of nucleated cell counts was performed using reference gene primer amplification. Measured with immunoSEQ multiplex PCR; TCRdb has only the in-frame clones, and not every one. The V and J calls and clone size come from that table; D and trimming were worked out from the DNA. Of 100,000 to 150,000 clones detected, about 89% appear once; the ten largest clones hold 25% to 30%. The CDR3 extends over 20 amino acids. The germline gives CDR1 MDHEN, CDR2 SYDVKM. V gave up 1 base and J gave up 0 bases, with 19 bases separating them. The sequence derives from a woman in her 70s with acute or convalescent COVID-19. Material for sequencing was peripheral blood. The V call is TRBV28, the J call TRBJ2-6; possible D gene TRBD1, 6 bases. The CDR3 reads CASSLLSLGASSSGANVLTF. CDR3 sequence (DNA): TGTGCCAGCAGTTTATTGTCTTTGGGGGCTAGTAGCTCTGGGGCCAACGTCCTGACTTTC.